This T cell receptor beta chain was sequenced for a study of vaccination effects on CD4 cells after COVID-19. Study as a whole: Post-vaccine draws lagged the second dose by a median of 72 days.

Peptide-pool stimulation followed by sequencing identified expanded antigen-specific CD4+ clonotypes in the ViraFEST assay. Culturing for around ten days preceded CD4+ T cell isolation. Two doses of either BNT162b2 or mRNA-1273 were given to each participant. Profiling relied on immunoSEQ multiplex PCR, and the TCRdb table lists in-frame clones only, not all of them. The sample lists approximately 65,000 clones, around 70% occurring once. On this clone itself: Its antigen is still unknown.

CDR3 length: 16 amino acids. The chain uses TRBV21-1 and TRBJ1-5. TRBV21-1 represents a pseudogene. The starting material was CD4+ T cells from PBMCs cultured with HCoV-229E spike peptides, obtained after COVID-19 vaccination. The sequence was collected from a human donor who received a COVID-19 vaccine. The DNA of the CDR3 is TGTGCCAGCAGCAAGAGGACCCTAGGCGGGAATCAGCCCCAGCATTTT. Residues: CASSKRTLGGNQPQHF.